This TCR beta chain was recorded in a study of radiotherapy plus CTLA-4 blockade in lung cancer. Concerning this clone itself: Its antigen is still unknown.

Sequencing used immunoSEQ multiplex PCR; TCRdb keeps in-frame clones, though not all of them. Among about 66,000 clones, over 75% were seen once, and the ten largest hold roughly 4%. It was focal radiation plus CTLA-4 blockade with ipilimumab that patients with chemo-refractory metastatic non-small-cell lung cancer received. General study results and limits: Some TCR clones had been derived from tumors. These clones expanded in peripheral blood after radiotherapy plus ipilimumab.

The source of this sequence is a human donor with non-small cell lung cancer who had a partial response to radiotherapy plus ipilimumab. The input for sequencing was peripheral blood, taken from a patient treated with radiotherapy plus ipilimumab.

CDR3 in amino acids: CASSLSGTGDPNYGYTF. The CDR3 nucleotides are TGTGCCAGCAGTTTATCCGGGACAGGGGATCCTAACTATGGCTACACCTTC. The V call is TRBV27, the J call TRBJ1-2; 10 bases match TRBD1. The V segment lost 0 bases and the J segment 0 bases; nucleotides outside the gene matches: 4. This CDR3 has 17 residues. In germline, CDR1 is MNHEY, CDR2 SMNVEV (reference sequence).